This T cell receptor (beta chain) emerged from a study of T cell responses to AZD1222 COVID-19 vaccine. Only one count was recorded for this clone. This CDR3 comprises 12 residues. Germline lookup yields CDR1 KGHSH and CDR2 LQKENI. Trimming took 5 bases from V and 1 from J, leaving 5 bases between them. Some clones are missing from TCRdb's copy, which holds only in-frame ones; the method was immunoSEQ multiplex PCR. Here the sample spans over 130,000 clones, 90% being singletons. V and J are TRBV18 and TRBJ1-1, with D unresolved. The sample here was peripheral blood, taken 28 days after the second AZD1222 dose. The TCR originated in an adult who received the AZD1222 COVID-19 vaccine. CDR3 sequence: CASSTTNTEAFF. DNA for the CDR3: TGTGCCAGCTCAACAACGAACACTGAAGCTTTCTTT.